This paragraph reports one T cell receptor beta chain. Exposed enrollees encountered a COVID-19 case at some point within 2 weeks before study entry. In the source study's methods: By means of reference gene primer amplification, nucleated cell counts were estimated. Clones were sequenced by immunoSEQ multiplex PCR, and TCRdb holds only the in-frame ones, with some missing. V and J calls and clone size follow that table, whereas D and trimming were derived from the DNA. This table holds hundreds of thousands of clones, about 88% found once. The data stem from a study of blood T cell repertoires in COVID-19. In germline, CDR1 is MDHEN, CDR2 SYDVKM. Trimming left V 7 bases short and J 8 bases short, with 26 bases between. The CDR3 runs to 16 residues.

Sample: PBMCs or T cells enriched from blood (not recorded which). This chain joins TRBV28 and TRBJ1-1, with D unresolved. This TCR derives from a woman in her late teens or twenties who had been exposed to COVID-19. CDR3: CASTNLLGPNVREAFF. The CDR3 DNA follows: TGTGCCAGCACCAACCTCTTGGGCCCTAATGTCCGAGAAGCTTTCTTT.